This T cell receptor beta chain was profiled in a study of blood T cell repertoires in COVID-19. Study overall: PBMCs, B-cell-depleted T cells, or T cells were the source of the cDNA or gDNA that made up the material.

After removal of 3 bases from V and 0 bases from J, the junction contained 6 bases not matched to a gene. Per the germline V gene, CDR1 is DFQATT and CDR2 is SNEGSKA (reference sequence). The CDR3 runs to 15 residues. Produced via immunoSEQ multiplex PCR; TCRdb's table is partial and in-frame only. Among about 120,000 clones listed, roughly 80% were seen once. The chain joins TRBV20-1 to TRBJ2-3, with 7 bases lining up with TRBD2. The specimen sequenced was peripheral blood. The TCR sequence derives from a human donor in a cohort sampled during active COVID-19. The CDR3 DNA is TGCAGTGCTAGTCGGGCGGGGGATAGCACAGATACGCAGTATTTT. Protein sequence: CSASRAGDSTDTQYF.